This T cell receptor beta chain comes out of a study of cytomegalovirus exposure and HLA in healthy donors. In the study overall: One earlier analysis, a look at 150 million to 200 million T cells, found fewer than 140 million unique TCR beta sequences.

Notes on the study in general: Cytomegalovirus association was assigned to more than 150 TCR beta chains. Reportedly, cytomegalovirus status was diagnosed with high sensitivity and specificity. Previous analysis showed most TCR beta V segments were productive about 90% or about 30% of the time.

The primer mix had 60 Vbeta and 13 Jbeta primers. Profiling relied on immunoSEQ multiplex PCR, and the TCRdb table lists in-frame clones only, not all of them. The sample lists roughly 93,000 clones, roughly 79% occurring once. The CDR3 extends over 17 amino acids. The V segment lost 1 base and the J segment 6 bases; nucleotides outside the gene matches: 8. Germline CDR1 and CDR2: SGHTA and FQGNSA. To note about this clone: Its antigen is unidentified.

The sequencing sample was made of PBMCs. The sequence was obtained from a man in his thirties or forties in good health and CMV-seronegative. The gene calls are TRBV7-2 and TRBJ1-6; 8 bases align to TRBD1. The CDR3 spells CASSLVSEGQANSPLHF. CDR3 sequence (DNA): TGTGCCAGCAGCTTAGTTTCTGAGGGACAGGCTAATTCACCCCTCCACTTT.